This T cell receptor (beta chain) was sequenced for a study of tumor-infiltrating lymphocytes in primary liver carcinoma. A remark on this clonotype: At one end the junction does not follow the germline gene, possibly because of a read error.

Reverse transcription of 500 ng total RNA with a constant-region primer produced TCR beta cDNA. Researchers made the TCR beta libraries by running three nested multiplex PCR rounds with slightly modified ARM-PCR. For around 10 cycles apiece, the opening two PCR rounds ran with TRBV1-TRBV30 forward primers and a C-beta reverse primer. TCRdb re-analysed the multiplex PCR reads in MiXCR, keeping a single row per CDR3 protein. The sample carries fewer than 250,000 distinct CDR3 sequences, about 65% recorded once. In addition to blood RNA drawn from unsorted whole blood, germline DNA was extracted. The CDR3 has 14 residues. Germline CDR1 reads SGHVS; CDR2 reads FQNEAQ.

This clonotype was obtained from a woman in her sixties or seventies with primary liver carcinoma and hepatitis B virus infection. The chain is built from TRBV7-8 and TRBJ2-7, with D possibly matching TRBD2 (5 bases). Sequenced input: peripheral blood. CDR3: CASSLVLLDHEQYF. DNA of the CDR3: TGTGCTAGCAGCTTAGTATTACTAGATCACGAGCAGTACTTC.